This T cell receptor beta chain was captured by sequencing in a study of blood T cell repertoires in COVID-19. Here immunoSEQ multiplex PCR was the method, and the copy in TCRdb shows in-frame clones only, minus some. In the table there are roughly 180,000 clones, about 85% of which are singletons. In germline, CDR1 is SGHVS, CDR2 FQNEAQ. Trimming removed 7 bases at V and 4 bases at J, with 22 bases between. This CDR3 contains 17 residues. The material sequenced was peripheral blood. This rearrangement joins TRBV7-8 to TRBJ2-2; the D gene is possibly TRBD2 (6 bases). This TCR derives from a woman aged 55-69 years with acute or convalescent COVID-19. CDR3 region: CASTISRVRERTGELFF. DNA of the CDR3: TGTGCCAGCACCATTAGTCGTGTACGGGAGCGCACCGGGGAGCTGTTTTTT.